Below, 2 T cell receptor beta chains from the same sample are listed, as sequenced in a study of blood T cells in healthy people across ages. Alongside a J-beta primer mix, a sample-barcoded 5' primer served in a second PCR lasting about 6 to 11 cycles. One entry per CDR3 protein, called by TCRdb with MiXCR from the 5' RACE reads. The table has under 850,000 distinct CDR3 sequences, about 36% seen once; the top ten hold 10% to 15%. Sequences were obtained from blood. These receptors were obtained from a man between 18 and 35 years old in good health.

As to this clonotype: With a much larger clone just one base away, this may be a read error. This chain joins TRBV27 and TRBJ1-4; D uncertain. Trimming stripped 5 bases from V and 7 bases from J, with 14 bases between. This CDR3 spans 14 amino acids. CDR1 is MNHEY and CDR2 is SMNVEV in the germline V gene (reference sequence). The CDR3 sequence is CASSPAAGSEKLFF. In nucleotides, the CDR3 is TGTGCCAGCAGTCCGGCCGCGGGTAGTGAAAAACTGTTTTTT.

This clonotype has a count of ten or more. This chain uses TRBV7-2 with TRBJ1-2; maybe TRBD1 (5 bases). Trimming removed 1 base from V and 7 bases from J, with 10 bases in between. This CDR3 has 13 residues. The V gene's germline CDR1 is SGHTA and CDR2 FQGNSA. DNA of the CDR3: TGTGCCAGCAGCTTAGACGTGGGGACTGGCTACACCTTC. Amino acids: CASSLDVGTGYTF.